This TCR beta chain emerged from a study of blood T cell repertoires in COVID-19. Libraries were prepared by immunoSEQ multiplex PCR; TCRdb keeps only in-frame clonotypes and omits some of them. This table holds 250,000 to 300,000 clones, around four fifths found once. The specimen sequenced was peripheral blood. This TCR was recovered from a man older than 75 with acute or convalescent COVID-19.

CDR3 DNA sequence: TGTGCCAGCAGTCCCGGGAACAATATAATCACAGATACGCAGTATTTT. It encodes CASSPGNNIITDTQYF. V and J are TRBV6-2 or TRBV6-3 and TRBJ2-3; D is perhaps TRBD2 (5 bases). Trimming took off 5 bases at V and 2 bases at J, with 17 bases between the two ends. The CDR3 runs 16 residues. Germline CDR1 is MNHEY and CDR2 is SVGEGT.